This T cell receptor beta chain was sequenced during a study of blood T cell repertoires in COVID-19. TCRdb's copy holds only in-frame clones and misses some; the assay was immunoSEQ multiplex PCR. Of about 200,000 clones in the sample, about four fifths were seen once. Germline V gene sequence: CDR1 GTSNPN, CDR2 SVGIG (reference sequence). V gave up 0 bases and J gave up 7 bases; unmatched junction bases: 8. The CDR3 is 15 amino acids. Sample: peripheral blood. This rearrangement joins TRBV30 to TRBJ1-4; 7 bases fit TRBD1. This TCR derives from a middle-aged woman with acute or convalescent COVID-19. This CDR3 is CAWSVGTVGGEKLFF. The CDR3 bases are TGTGCCTGGAGTGTGGGGACAGTGGGAGGTGAAAAACTGTTTTTT. The complete variable domain, with remaining parts taken from reference TRBV30 and TRBJ1-4, reads SQTIHQWPATLVQPVGSPLSLECTVEGTSNPNLYWYRQAAGRGLQLLFYSVGIGQISSEVPQNLSASRPQDRQFILSSKKLLLSDSGFYLCAWSVGTVGGEKLFFGSGTQLSVL.